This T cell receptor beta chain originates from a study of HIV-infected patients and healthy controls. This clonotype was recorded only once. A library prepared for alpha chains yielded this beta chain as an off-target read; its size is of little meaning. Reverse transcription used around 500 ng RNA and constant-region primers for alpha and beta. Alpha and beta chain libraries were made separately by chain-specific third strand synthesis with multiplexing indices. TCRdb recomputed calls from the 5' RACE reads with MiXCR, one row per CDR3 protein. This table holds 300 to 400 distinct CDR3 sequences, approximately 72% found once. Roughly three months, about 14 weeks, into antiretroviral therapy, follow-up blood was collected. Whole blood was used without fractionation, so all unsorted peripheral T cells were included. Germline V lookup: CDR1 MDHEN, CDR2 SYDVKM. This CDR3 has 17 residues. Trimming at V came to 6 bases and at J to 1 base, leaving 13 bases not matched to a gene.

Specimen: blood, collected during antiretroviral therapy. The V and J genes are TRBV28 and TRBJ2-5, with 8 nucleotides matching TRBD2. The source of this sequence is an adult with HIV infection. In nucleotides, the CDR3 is TGTGCCAGCAGGCCCGGAGGGATAGCGGGGATCCAAGAGACCCAGTACTTC. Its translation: CASRPGGIAGIQETQYF.